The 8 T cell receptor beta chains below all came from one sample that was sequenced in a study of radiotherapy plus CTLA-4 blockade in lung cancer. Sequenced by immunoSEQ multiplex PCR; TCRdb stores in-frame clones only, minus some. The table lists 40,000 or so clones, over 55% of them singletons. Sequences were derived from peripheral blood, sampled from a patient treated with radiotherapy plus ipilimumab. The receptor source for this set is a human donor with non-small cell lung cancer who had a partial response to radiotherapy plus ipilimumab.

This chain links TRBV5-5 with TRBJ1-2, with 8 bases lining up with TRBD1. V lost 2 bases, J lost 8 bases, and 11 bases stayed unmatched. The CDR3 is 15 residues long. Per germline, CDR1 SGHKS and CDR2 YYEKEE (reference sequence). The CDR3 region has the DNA TGTGCCAGCAGCTTCCCCGGGACAGGCCCAGTAGGCTACACCTTC. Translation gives CASSFPGTGPVGYTF.

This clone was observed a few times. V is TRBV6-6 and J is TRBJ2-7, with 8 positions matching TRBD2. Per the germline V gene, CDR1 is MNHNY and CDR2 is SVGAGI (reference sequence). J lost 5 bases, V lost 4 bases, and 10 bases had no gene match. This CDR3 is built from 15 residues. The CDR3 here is CASSFSGTRSNEQYF. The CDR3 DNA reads TGTGCCAGCAGTTTTTCCGGGACTAGGAGCAACGAGCAGTACTTC.

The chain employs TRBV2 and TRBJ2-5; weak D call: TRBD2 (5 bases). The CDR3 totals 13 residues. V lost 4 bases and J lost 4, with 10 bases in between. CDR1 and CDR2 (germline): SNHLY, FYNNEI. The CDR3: CASSAMGAETQYF. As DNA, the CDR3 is TGTGCCAGCAGTGCCATGGGAGCAGAGACCCAGTACTTC.

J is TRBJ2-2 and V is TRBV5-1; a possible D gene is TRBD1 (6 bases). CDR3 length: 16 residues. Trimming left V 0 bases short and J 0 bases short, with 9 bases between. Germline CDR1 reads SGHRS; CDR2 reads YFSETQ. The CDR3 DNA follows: TGCGCCAGCAGCTTGGGGGGGACATCGAACACCGGGGAGCTGTTTTTT. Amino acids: CASSLGGTSNTGELFF.

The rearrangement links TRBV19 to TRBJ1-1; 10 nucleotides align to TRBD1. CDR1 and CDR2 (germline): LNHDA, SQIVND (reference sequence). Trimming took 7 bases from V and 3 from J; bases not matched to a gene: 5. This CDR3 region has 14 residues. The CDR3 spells CASILGQGDTEAFF. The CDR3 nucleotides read TGTGCCAGTATACTAGGACAGGGGGACACTGAAGCTTTCTTT.

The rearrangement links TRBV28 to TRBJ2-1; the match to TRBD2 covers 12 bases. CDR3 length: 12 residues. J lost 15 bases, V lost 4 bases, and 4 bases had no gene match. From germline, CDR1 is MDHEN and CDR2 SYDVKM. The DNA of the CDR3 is TGTGCCAGCAGTTCTAGCGGGAGGGCTTGGTTCTTC. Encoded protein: CASSSSGRAWFF.

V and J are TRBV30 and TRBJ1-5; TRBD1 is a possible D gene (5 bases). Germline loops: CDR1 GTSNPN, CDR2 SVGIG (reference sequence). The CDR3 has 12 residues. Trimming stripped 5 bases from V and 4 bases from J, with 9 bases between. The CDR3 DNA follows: TGTGCCTGGGGGGGGGTTAATCAGCCCCAGCATTTT. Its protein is CAWGGVNQPQHF.

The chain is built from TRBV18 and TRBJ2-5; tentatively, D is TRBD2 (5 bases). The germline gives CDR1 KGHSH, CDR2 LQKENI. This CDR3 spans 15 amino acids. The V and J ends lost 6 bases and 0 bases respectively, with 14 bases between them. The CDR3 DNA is TGTGCCAGCTCTCCTTCTCCGGGAAACCAAGAGACCCAGTACTTC. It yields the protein CASSPSPGNQETQYF.